This TCR beta chain was documented in a study of T cells after somatic rescue of genetic block. Using immunoSEQ multiplex PCR, the repertoire was profiled, and TCRdb retains in-frame clones only, with some absent. This table has roughly 70,000 clones, about 91% appearing once. This CDR3 is 15 amino acids long. V was trimmed by 1 base and J by 2 bases, leaving 6 bases between them. The germline CDR1 and CDR2 sequences are LNHDA and SQIVND (reference sequence). The V and J genes are TRBV19 and TRBJ1-6; D gene unclear. Input material: peripheral blood mononuclear cells (PBMCs). This TCR was recovered from a man aged 35 to 55. DNA for the CDR3: TGTGCCAGTAGTATAGGCGGAACCTATAATTCACCCCTCCACTTT. It translates to CASSIGGTYNSPLHF.